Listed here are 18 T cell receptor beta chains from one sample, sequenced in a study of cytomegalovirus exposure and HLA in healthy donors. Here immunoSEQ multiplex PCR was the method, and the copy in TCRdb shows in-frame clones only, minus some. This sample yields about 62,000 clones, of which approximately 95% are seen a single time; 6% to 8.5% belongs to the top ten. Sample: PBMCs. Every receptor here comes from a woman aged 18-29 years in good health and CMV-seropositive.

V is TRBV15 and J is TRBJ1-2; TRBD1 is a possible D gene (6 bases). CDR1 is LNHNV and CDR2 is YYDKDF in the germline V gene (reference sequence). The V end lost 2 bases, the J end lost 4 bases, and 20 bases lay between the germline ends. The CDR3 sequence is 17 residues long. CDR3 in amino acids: CATSRHSWGTNFYGYTF. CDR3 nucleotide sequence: TGTGCCACCAGCAGACACTCATGGGGGACAAACTTCTATGGCTACACCTTC.

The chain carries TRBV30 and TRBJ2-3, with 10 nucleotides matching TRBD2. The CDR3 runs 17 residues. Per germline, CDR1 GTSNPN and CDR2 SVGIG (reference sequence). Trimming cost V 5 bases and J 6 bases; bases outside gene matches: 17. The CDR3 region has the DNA TGTGCCTGGGGAACGGGTTCTAGCGGGAGACGTTGGGATACGCAGTATTTT. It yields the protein CAWGTGSSGRRWDTQYF.

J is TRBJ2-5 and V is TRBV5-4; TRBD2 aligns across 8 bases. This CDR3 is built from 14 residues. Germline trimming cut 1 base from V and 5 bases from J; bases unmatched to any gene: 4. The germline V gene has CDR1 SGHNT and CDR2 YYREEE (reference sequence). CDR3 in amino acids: CASSLRGGRETQYF. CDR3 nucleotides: TGTGCCAGCAGCTTGAGGGGCGGGAGGGAGACCCAGTACTTC.

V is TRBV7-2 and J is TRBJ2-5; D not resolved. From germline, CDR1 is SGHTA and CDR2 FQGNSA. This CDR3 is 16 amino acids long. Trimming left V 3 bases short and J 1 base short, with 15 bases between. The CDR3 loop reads CASSFTPTLLQETQYF. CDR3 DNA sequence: TGTGCCAGCAGCTTCACTCCGACACTCCTCCAAGAGACCCAGTACTTC.

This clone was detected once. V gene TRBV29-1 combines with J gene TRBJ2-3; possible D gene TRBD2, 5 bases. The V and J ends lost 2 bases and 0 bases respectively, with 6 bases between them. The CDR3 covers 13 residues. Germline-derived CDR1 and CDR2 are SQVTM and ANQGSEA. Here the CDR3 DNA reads TGCAGCGTTGAACTAGCTAGCACAGATACGCAGTATTTT. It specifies CSVELASTDTQYF.

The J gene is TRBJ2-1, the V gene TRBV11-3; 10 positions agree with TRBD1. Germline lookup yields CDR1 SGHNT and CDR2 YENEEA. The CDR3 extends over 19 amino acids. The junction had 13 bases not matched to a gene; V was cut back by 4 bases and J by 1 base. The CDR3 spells CASSSQPGTGARSYNEQFF. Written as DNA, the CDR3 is TGTGCCAGCAGCTCTCAGCCTGGGACAGGGGCGAGGTCCTACAATGAGCAGTTCTTC. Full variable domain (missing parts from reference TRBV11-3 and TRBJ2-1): EAGVVQSPRYKIIEKKQPVAFWCNPISGHNTLYWYLQNLGQGPELLIRYENEEAVDDSQLPKDRFSAERLKGVDSTLKIQPAELGDSAVYLCASSSQPGTGARSYNEQFFGPGTRLTVL.

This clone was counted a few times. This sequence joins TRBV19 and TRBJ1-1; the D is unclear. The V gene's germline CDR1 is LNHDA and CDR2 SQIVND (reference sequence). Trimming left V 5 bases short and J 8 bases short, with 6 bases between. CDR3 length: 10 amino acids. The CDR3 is CASSAVEAFF. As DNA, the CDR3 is TGTGCCAGTAGTGCAGTAGAAGCTTTCTTT.

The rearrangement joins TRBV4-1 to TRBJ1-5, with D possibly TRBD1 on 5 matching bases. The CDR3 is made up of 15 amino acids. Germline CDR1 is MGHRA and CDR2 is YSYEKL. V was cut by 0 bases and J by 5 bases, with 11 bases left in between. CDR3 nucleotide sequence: TGCGCCAGCAGCCAAGAGGGGGGGGTATATCAGCCCCAGCATTTT. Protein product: CASSQEGGVYQPQHF.

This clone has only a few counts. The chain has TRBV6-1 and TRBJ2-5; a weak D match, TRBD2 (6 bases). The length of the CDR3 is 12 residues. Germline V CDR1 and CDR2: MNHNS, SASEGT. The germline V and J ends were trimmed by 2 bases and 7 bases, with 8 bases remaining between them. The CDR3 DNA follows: TGTGCCAGCAGTGAACTGGGGGGGACCCAGTACTTC. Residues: CASSELGGTQYF.

CDR3 protein: CASSQTDTQYF. Here the CDR3 DNA reads TGTGCCAGCAGTCAAACAGATACGCAGTATTTT. The genes are TRBV6-5 and TRBJ2-3; D call uncertain. Germline assignment: CDR1 MNHEY and CDR2 SVGAGI. The CDR3 length is 11 residues. Between the trimmed V and J ends, which lost 5 bases and 3 bases, there was a span of 3 bases.

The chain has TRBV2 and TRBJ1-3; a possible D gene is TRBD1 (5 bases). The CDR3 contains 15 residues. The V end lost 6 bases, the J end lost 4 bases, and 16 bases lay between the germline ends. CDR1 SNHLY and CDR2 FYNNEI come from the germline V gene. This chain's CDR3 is CASSPGKGYGNTIYF. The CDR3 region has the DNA TGTGCCAGCAGCCCAGGGAAAGGATACGGAAACACCATATATTTT.

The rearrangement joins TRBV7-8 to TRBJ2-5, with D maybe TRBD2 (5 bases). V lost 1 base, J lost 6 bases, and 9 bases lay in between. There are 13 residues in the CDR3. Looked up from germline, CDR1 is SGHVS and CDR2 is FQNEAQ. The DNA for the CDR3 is TGTGCCAGCAGCTTAGGAGGGATGAAGACCCAGTACTTC. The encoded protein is CASSLGGMKTQYF. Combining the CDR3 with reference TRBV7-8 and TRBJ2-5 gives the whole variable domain GAGVSQSPRYKVAKRGQDVALRCDPISGHVSLFWYQQALGQGPEFLTYFQNEAQLDKSGLPSDRFFAERPEGSVSTLKIQRTQQEDSAVYLCASSLGGMKTQYFGPGTRLLVL.

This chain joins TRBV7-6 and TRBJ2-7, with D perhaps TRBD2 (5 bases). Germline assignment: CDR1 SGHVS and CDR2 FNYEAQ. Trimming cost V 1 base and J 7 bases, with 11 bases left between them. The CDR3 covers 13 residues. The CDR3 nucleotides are TGTGCCAGCAGCTTAGAGCCCGGACTTGAGCAGTACTTC. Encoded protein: CASSLEPGLEQYF.

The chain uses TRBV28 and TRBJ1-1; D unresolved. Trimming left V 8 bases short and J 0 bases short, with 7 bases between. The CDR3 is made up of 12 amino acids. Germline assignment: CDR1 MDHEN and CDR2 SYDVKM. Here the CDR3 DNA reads TGTGCCAGCTGTGAGGTGAACACTGAAGCTTTCTTT. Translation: CASCEVNTEAFF.

DNA for the CDR3: TGTGCCAGCAGTCGAGACTTCACCGGGGAGCTGTTTTTT. Amino acids: CASSRDFTGELFF. The chain combines TRBV5-4 with TRBJ2-2; D gene ambiguous. Trimming cost V 5 bases and J 4 bases, with 9 bases left between them. Germline V gives CDR1 SGHNT, CDR2 YYREEE (reference sequence). This CDR3 region has 13 residues.

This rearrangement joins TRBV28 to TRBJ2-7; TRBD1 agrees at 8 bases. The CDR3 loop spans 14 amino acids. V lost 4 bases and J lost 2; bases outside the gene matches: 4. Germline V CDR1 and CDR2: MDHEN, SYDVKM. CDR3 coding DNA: TGTGCCAGCAGTTCGGACAGGGTGGCCTACGAGCAGTACTTC. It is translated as CASSSDRVAYEQYF.

The CDR3 sequence is CASSLDLGASTEAFF. The CDR3 DNA sequence: TGTGCCAGCAGCTTAGATCTGGGGGCTAGTACTGAAGCTTTCTTT. The V call is TRBV11-2, the J call TRBJ1-1, with a weak D call TRBD1 (6 bases). V dropped 0 bases and J dropped 5 bases, with 13 bases sitting between them. CDR1 SGHAT and CDR2 FQNNGV come from the germline V gene. The CDR3 extends over 15 amino acids.

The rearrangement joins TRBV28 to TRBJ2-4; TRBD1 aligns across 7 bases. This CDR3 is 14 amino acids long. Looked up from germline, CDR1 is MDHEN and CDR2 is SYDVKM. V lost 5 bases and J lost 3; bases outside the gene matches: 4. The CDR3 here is CASSRDRDKNIQYF. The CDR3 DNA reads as TGTGCCAGCAGTCGAGACAGGGACAAAAACATTCAGTACTTC.